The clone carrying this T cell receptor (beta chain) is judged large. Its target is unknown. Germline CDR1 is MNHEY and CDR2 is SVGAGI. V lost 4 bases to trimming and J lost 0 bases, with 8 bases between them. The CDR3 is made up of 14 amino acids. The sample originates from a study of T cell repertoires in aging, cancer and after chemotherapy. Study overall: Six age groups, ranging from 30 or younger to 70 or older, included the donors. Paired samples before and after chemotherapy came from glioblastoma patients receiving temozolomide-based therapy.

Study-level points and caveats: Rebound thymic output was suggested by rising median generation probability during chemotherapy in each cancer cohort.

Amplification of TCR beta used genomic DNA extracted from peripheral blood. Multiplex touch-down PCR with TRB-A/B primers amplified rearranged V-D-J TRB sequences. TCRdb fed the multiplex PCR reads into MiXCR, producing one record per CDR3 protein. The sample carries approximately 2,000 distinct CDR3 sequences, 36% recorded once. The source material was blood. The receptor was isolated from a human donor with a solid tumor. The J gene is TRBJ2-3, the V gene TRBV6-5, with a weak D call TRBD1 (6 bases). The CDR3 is CASSSGQSTDTQYF. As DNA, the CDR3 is TGTGCCAGCAGTTCCGGACAGAGCACAGATACGCAGTATTTT.